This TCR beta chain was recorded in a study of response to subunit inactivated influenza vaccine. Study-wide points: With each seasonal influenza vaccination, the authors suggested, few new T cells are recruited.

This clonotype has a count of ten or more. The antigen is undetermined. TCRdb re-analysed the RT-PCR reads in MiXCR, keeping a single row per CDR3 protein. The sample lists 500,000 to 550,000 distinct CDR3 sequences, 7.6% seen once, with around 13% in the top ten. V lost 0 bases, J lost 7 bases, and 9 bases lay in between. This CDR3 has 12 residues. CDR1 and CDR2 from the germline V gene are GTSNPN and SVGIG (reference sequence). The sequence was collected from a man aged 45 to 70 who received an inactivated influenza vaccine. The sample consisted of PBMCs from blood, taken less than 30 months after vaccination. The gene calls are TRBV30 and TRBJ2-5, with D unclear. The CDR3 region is CAWSVPEVTQYF. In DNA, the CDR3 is TGTGCCTGGAGTGTACCAGAAGTGACCCAGTACTTC.